The rows below give T cell receptor beta chains drawn from one sample of a study of T-cell memory formation after mild COVID-19. One entry per CDR3 protein results from TCRdb running MiXCR on the 5' RACE reads. Of hundreds of thousands of distinct CDR3 sequences listed, about 22% are singletons. Specimen: PBMCs or a T cell subset sorted from them (not recorded which). All receptors come from an adult woman who had mild COVID-19 (a few samples of this study predate the infection). Cell type and time point are not known. Each CDR3 is given without its conserved first and last residue. A row's size may be missing; if present it is once, few, many or a size class.

v_gene	abundance	j_gene	CDR3aa
TRBV5-1	few	TRBJ1-1	ARLVKADMNTEAF
TRBV7-8	few	TRBJ2-3	ASSLGDGRLGTDTQY
TRBV7-8	.	TRBJ2-7	ASSLVGPSSYEQY
TRBV9	.	TRBJ2-5	ASSAQTGGAETQY
TRBV11-2	.	TRBJ2-1	ASTLGAGHYQF
TRBV3-1	few	TRBJ2-3	ASSQVRDTQY
TRBV6-2/TRBV6-3	.	TRBJ1-4	ASSTLQARGEKLF
TRBV7-9	.	TRBJ2-4	ASSFLISAGDIQY
TRBV5-1	few	TRBJ2-2	ASSWDRGPENTGELF
TRBV30	.	TRBJ1-6	AWSESTGIYNSPLH
TRBV19	.	TRBJ2-7	ASSEGRRYEQY
TRBV6-1	few	TRBJ1-2	ASSDPGQGDYGYT
TRBV24-1	.	TRBJ2-2	ATSDPGRSWELF
TRBV7-2	.	TRBJ2-1	ASSLGNEYNEQF
TRBV3-1	few	TRBJ2-2	ASSSRDRASTGELF
TRBV5-1	.	TRBJ1-2	ASRTEAGNGYT
TRBV29-1	few	TRBJ2-1	SVRPGTSYNEQF
TRBV29-1	few	TRBJ1-1	SVGQGVDTEAF
TRBV7-8	few	TRBJ2-4	ASSLAPKGRNIQY
TRBV20-1	.	TRBJ1-5	SASQTGGDQPQH
TRBV20-1	.	TRBJ1-1	SARIPAGRNTEAF
TRBV9	.	TRBJ2-6	ASSPSGTGYSGANVLT
TRBV6-6	.	TRBJ2-7	ASRGPSYEQY
TRBV7-3	few	TRBJ2-2	ASSYGGLAGTGELF
TRBV9	few	TRBJ1-2	ASSVTVTARTGYYGYT
TRBV20-1	.	TRBJ1-2	SARYPGDYGYT
TRBV24-1	once	TRBJ1-6	ATSGTTANSPLH
TRBV12-3/TRBV12-4	.	TRBJ2-7	ASRRTSGGVYEQY
TRBV24-1	.	TRBJ2-7	ATSTSLSSYEQY
TRBV12-3/TRBV12-4	.	TRBJ2-3	ASSLGFLDDTQY